This entry features one T cell receptor (beta chain) sequence. Its cognate antigen is unknown. Amplified TCR beta CDR3 regions derived from RNA transcripts. HTBI primers were used for first-round RT-PCR of the TCR CDR3. TCRdb re-called the multiplex PCR reads with MiXCR, one entry per CDR3 protein. The profile covers about 520,000 distinct CDR3 sequences, with around 24% appearing a single time and approximately 10% taken by the ten largest. The V and J ends lost 3 bases and 9 bases respectively, with 11 bases between them. CDR1 is LGHNT, CDR2 FRNRAP, per germline. This CDR3 is built from 12 residues. The source of the sample is a study of T cells in Graves' hyperthyroidism and ophthalmopathy. Study observations and caveats: Blood also showed most of the thyroid clonotypes that were expanded above 0.001. Progression to ophthalmopathy was predicted a median of about 6.6 months early.

The cohort's ophthalmopathy patients, a group with duration under 3 months, had a Clinical Activity Score of at least 3 and a NOSPECS grade of at least 4. This receptor was obtained from a woman aged 25-40 years with Graves' ophthalmopathy. Source material: blood. The gene calls are TRBV12-5 and TRBJ2-5; D is perhaps TRBD1 or TRBD2 (5 bases each). The CDR3, as DNA: TGTGCTAGTGGTTTTGGCCGGGACGCCCAGTACTTC. Translated, it gives CASGFGRDAQYF.